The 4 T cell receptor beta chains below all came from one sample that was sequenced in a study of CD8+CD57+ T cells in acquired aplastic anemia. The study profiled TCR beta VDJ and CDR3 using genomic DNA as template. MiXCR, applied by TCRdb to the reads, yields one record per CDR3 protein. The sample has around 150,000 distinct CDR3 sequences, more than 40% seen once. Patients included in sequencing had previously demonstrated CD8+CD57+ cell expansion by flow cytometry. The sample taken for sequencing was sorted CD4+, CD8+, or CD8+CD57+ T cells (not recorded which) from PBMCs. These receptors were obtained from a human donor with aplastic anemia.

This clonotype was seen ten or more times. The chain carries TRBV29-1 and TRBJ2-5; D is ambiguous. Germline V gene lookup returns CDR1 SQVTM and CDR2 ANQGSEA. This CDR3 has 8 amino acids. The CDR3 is CSIGTQYF. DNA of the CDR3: TGCAGTATCGGGACCCAGTACTTC. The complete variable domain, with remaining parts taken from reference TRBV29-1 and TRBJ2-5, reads SAVISQKPSRDICQRGTSLTIQCQVDSQVTMMFWYRQQPGQSLTLIATANQGSEATYESGFVIDKFPISRPNLTFSTLTVSNMSPEDSSIYLCSIGTQYFGPGTRLLVL.

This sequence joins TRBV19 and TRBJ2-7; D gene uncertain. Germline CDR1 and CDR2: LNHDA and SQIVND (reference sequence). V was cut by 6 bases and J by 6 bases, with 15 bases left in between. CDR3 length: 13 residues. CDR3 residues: CASRDEWLAEQYF. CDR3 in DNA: TGTGCCAGTAGGGACGAGTGGTTGGCCGAGCAGTACTTC.

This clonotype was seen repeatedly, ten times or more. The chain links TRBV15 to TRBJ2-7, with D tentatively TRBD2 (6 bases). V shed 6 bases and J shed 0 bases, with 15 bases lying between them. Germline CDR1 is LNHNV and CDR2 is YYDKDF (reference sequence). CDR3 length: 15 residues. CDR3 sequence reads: CATREGIGSSYEQYF. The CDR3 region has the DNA TGTGCCACCAGGGAGGGGATCGGGAGCTCCTACGAGCAGTACTTC.

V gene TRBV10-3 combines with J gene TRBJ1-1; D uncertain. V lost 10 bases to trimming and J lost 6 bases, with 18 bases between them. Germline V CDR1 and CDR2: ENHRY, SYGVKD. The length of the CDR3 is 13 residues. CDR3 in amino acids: CATAAPRTAEAFF. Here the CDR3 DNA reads TGTGCCACCGCTGCCCCGAGGACCGCTGAAGCTTTCTTT.